What follows are 3 T cell receptor beta chains derived from one specimen sequenced in a study of healthy donors' naive CD4 and CD8 T cells. TCR libraries were built from about 500 ng of total RNA by linear amplification. From the reads, TCRdb called clonotypes with MiXCR, one entry per CDR3 protein. The sample lists about 180,000 distinct CDR3 sequences; about four fifths were seen once. Sample: naive CD4+ and CD8+ T cells sorted from blood, pooled from several donors. The source of these receptors is a pool of human donors in good health; the sample pools cells from several healthy donors.

The CDR3 sequence: CASSFTGKEQYF. The CDR3 bases are TGTGCCAGCAGCTTCACAGGGAAGGAGCAGTACTTC. The rearrangement joins TRBV11-2 to TRBJ2-7; D is possibly TRBD1 (6 bases). V gave up 3 bases and J gave up 7 bases, with 10 bases separating them. CDR1 SGHAT and CDR2 FQNNGV come from the germline V gene. The CDR3 covers 12 residues.

The chain carries TRBV5-1 and TRBJ2-7; perhaps TRBD1 as D (6 bases). The CDR3 is 12 amino acids. CDR1 is SGHRS and CDR2 is YFSETQ in the germline V gene. Trimming left V 5 bases short and J 3 bases short, with 9 bases between. Here the CDR3 reads CASRQGGYEQYF. The CDR3 DNA is TGCGCCAGCAGACAGGGCGGCTACGAGCAGTACTTC.

The chain combines TRBV4-3 with TRBJ2-7; D unclear. The CDR3 has 13 residues. Germline V gene lookup returns CDR1 LGHNA and CDR2 YSLEER. The V end lost 3 bases, the J end lost 3 bases, and 9 bases lay between the germline ends. The CDR3 bases are TGCGCCAGCAGCCAGGATCCCCTCTACGAGCAGTACTTC. Its protein is CASSQDPLYEQYF.